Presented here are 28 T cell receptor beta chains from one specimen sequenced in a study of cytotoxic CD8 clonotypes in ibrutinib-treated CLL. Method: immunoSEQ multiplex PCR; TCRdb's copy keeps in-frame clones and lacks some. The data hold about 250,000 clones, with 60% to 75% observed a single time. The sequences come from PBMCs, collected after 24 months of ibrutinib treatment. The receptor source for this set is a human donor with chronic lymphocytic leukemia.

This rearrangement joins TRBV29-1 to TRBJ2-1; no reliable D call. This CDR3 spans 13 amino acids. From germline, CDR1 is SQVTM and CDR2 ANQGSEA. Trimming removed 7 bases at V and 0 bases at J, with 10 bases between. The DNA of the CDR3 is TGCAGCGCTAGTAGTGGCTCCTACAATGAGCAGTTCTTC. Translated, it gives CSASSGSYNEQFF.

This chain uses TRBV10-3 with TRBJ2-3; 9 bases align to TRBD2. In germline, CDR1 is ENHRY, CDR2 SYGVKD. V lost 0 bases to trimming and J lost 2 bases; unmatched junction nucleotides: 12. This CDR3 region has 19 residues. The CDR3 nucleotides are TGTGCCATCAGTGAGTCGCCTTCACCAGCGGGAGGACCCACAGATACGCAGTATTTT. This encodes CAISESPSPAGGPTDTQYF.

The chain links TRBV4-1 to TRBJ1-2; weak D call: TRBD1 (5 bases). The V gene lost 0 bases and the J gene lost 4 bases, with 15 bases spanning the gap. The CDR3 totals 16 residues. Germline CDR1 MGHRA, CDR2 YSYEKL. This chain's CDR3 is CASSQDPGSSLYGYTF. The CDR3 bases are TGCGCCAGCAGCCAAGATCCAGGGAGTTCCCTCTATGGCTACACCTTC.

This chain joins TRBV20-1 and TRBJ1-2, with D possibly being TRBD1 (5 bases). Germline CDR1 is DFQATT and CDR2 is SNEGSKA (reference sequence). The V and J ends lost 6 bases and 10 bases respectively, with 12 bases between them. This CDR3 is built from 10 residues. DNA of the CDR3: TGCAGTGCCCCGGGACTCCTCTACACCTTC. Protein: CSAPGLLYTF.

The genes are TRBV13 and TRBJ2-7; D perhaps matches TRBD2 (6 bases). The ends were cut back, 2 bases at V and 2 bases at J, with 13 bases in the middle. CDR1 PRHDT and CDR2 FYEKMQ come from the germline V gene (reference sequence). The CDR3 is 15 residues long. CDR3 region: CASSLLEGLAYEQYF. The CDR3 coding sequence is TGTGCCAGCAGCTTACTGGAGGGTCTGGCCTACGAGCAGTACTTC.

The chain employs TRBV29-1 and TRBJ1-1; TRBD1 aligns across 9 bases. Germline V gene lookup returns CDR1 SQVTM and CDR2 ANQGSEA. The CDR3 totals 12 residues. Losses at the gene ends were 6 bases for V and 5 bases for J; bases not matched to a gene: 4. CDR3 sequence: CSVEQGATEAFF. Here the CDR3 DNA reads TGCAGCGTAGAACAGGGGGCGACTGAAGCTTTCTTT. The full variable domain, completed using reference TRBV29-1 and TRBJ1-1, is SAVISQKPSRDICQRGTSLTIQCQVDSQVTMMFWYRQQPGQSLTLIATANQGSEATYESGFVIDKFPISRPNLTFSTLTVSNMSPEDSSIYLCSVEQGATEAFFGQGTRLTVV.

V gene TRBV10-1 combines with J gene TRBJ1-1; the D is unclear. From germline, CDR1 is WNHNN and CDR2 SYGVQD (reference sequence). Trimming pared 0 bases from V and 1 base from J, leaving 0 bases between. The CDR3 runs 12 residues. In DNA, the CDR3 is TGCGCCAGCAGTGAGTCGAACACTGAAGCTTTCTTT. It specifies CASSESNTEAFF.

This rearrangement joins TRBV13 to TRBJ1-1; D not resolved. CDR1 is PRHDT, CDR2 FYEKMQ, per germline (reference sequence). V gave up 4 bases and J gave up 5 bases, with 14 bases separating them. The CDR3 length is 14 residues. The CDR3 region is CASSSPGPGTEAFF. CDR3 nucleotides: TGTGCCAGCAGCTCTCCTGGACCAGGAACTGAAGCTTTCTTT.

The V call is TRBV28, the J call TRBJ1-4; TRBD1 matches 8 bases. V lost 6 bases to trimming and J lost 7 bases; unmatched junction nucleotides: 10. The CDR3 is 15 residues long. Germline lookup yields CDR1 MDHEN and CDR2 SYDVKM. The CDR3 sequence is CASRSTGGSGEKLFF. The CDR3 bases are TGTGCCAGCAGGTCTACAGGGGGTTCGGGTGAAAAACTGTTTTTT.

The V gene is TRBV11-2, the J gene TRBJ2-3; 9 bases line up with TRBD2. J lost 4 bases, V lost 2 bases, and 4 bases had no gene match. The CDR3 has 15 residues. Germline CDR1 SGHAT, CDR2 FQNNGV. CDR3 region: CASSLSGRKSDTQYF. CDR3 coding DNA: TGTGCCAGCAGCTTAAGCGGGAGGAAATCAGATACGCAGTATTTT.

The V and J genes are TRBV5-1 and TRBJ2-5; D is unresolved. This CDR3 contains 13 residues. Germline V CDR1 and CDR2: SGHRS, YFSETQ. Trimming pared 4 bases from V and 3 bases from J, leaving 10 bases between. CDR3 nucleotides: TGCGCCAGCAGCGACCAAATCAAAGAGACCCAGTACTTC. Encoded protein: CASSDQIKETQYF.

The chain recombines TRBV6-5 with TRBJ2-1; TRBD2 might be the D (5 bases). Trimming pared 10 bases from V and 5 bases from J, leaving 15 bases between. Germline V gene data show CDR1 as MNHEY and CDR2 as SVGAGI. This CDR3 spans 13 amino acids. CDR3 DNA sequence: TGTGCCACGGGGAACCAAATTAACAATGAGCAGTTCTTC. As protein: CATGNQINNEQFF.

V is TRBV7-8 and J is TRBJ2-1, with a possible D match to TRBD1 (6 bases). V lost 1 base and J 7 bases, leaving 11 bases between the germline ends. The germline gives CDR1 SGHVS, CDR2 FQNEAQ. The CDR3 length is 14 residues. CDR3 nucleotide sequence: TGTGCCAGCAGCTTAGAAGAGGGGACAAATGAGCAGTTCTTC. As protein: CASSLEEGTNEQFF.

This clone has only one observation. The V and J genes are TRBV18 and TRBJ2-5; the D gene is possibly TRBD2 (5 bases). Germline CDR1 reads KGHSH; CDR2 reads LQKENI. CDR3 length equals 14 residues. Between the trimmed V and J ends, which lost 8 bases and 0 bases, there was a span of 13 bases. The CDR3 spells CASLLEEYQETQYF. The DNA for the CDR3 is TGTGCCAGCCTTTTGGAGGAGTACCAAGAGACCCAGTACTTC.

The CDR3: CASRLQGDTGELFF. Written as DNA, the CDR3 is TGTGCCAGCAGACTACAGGGGGACACCGGGGAGCTGTTTTTT. The V and J genes are TRBV6-6 and TRBJ2-2; 8 positions match TRBD1. Germline CDR1 MNHNY, CDR2 SVGAGI (reference sequence). The CDR3 runs to 14 residues. V was clipped by 6 bases and J by 3 bases; unmatched bases: 3.

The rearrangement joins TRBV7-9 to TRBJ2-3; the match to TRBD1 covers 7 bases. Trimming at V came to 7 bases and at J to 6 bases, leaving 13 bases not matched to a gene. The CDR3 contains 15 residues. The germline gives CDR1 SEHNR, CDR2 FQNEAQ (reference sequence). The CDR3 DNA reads TGTGCCAGCAACCTAGGGGGCGGGCTCGCGGATACGCAGTATTTT. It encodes CASNLGGGLADTQYF. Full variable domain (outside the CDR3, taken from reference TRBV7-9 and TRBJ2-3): DTGVSQNPRHKITKRGQNVTFRCDPISEHNRLYWYRQTLGQGPEFLTYFQNEAQLEKSRLLSDRFSAERPKGSFSTLEIQRTEQGDSAMYLCASNLGGGLADTQYFGPGTRLTVL.

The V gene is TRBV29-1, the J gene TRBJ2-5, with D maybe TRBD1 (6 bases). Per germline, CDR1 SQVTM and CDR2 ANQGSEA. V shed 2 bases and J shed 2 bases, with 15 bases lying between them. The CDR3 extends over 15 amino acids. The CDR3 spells CSVEFRQVRQETQYF. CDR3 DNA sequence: TGCAGCGTTGAATTCCGACAGGTCCGACAAGAGACCCAGTACTTC.

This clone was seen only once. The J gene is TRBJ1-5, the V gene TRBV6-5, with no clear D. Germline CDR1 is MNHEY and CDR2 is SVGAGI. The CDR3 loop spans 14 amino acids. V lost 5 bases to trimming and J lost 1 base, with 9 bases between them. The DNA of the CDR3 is TGTGCCAGCAGTCCCCAGGAGAGCAATCAGCCCCAGCATTTT. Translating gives CASSPQESNQPQHF.

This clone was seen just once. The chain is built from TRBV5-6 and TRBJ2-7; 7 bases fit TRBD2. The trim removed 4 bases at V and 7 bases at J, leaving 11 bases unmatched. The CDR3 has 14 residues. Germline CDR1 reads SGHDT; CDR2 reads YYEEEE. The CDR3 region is CASSPVLAFGEQYF. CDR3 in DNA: TGTGCCAGCAGCCCCGTACTAGCGTTCGGAGAGCAGTACTTC.

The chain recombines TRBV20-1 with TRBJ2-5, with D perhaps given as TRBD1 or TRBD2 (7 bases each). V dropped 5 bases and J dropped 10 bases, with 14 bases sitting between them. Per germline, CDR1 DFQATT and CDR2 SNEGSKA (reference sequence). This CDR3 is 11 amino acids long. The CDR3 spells CSALQGTIQYF. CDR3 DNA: TGCAGTGCTCTACAGGGGACTATCCAGTACTTC.

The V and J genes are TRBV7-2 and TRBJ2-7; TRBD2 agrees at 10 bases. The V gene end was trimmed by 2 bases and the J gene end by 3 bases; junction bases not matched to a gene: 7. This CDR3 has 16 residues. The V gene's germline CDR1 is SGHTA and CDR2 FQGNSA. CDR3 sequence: CASSLKKREGDYEQYF. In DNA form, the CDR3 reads TGTGCCAGCAGCTTAAAGAAGCGGGAGGGCGACTACGAGCAGTACTTC.

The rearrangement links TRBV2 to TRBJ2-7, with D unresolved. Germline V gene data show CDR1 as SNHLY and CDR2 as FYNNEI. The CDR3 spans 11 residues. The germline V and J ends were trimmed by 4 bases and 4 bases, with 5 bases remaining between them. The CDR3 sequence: CASSGMYEQYF. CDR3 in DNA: TGTGCCAGCAGTGGTATGTACGAGCAGTACTTC.

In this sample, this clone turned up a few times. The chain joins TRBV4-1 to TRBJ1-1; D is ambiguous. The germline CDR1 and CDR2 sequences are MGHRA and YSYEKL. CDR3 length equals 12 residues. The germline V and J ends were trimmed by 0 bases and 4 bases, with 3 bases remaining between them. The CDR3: CASSQETTEAFF. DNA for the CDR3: TGCGCCAGCAGCCAAGAGACCACTGAAGCTTTCTTT.

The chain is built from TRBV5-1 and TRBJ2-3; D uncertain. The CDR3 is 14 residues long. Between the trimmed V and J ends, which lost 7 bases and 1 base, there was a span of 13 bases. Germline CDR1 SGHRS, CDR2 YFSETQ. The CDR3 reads CASDTSTGTDTQYF. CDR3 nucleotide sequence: TGCGCCAGCGACACATCCACAGGCACAGATACGCAGTATTTT.

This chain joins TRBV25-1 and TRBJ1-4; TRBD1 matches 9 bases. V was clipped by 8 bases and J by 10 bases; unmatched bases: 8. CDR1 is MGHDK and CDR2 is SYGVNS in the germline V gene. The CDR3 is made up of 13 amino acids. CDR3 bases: TGTGCCAGCCGGGGACAGGGAGAAGGAAAACTGTTTTTT. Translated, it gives CASRGQGEGKLFF.

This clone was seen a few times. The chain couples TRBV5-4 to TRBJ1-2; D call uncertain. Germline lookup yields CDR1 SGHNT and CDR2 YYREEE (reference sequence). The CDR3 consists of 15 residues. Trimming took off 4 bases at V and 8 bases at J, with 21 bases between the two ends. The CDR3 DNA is TGTGCCAGCAGCAAGGACGGGGAAGGTTTATTCGGCTACACCTTC. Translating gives CASSKDGEGLFGYTF.

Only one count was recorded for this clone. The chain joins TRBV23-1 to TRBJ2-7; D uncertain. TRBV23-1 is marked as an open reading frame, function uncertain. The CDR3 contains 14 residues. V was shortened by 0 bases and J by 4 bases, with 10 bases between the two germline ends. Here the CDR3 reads CASSQSPGRYEQYF. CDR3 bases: TGCGCCAGCAGTCAATCCCCTGGCAGGTACGAGCAGTACTTC.

The CDR3 loop reads CASTRDESNEQFF. DNA for the CDR3: TGTGCCAGCACCCGGGATGAGAGTAATGAGCAGTTCTTC. The chain joins TRBV27 to TRBJ2-1, with a possible D match to TRBD2 (5 bases). The CDR3 contains 13 residues. Looked up from germline, CDR1 is MNHEY and CDR2 is SMNVEV (reference sequence). The V end lost 7 bases, the J end lost 7 bases, and 14 bases lay between the germline ends.